This is a list of T cell receptor beta chains from one sample in a study of HIV-infected patients and healthy controls. TCRdb independently ran MiXCR on the 5' RACE reads; one entry per CDR3 protein. The sample includes about 5,500 distinct CDR3 sequences, about 7.7% seen only once; the top ten take 15% to 20%. The sample in question was blood, obtained before antiretroviral therapy. The receptors derive from an adult with HIV infection. Both conserved end residues are part of each CDR3. D genes are given only for firm matches. Clone size is not always given. Where it is, it says once, few, many or a class for expanded clones.

CSVVRQGGNEQFF TGCAGCGTTGTTCGGCAGGGAGGCAATGAGCAGTTCTTC TRBV29-1 - TRBJ2-1 medium-sized
CASSQLRGGSTDTQYF TGTGCCAGCAGCCAACTCCGGGGGGGCAGCACAGATACGCAGTATTTT TRBV14 TRBD2 TRBJ2-3 -
CASNLWGTEAFF TGTGCCAGCAACCTTTGGGGGACTGAAGCTTTCTTT TRBV12-3/TRBV12-4 - TRBJ1-1 many
CASSPGNSLFHEQFF TGTGCCAGCTCACCAGGTAACTCCTTATTCCATGAGCAGTTCTTC TRBV18 - TRBJ2-1 many
CASSLRARETQYF TGTGCCAGCAGCTTAAGGGCTCGAGAGACCCAGTACTTC TRBV7-8 - TRBJ2-5 many
CASSSFSGRAGELFF TGTGCCAGCAGTTCATTTAGCGGGAGGGCCGGGGAGCTGTTTTTT TRBV12-3/TRBV12-4 TRBD2 TRBJ2-2 medium-sized
CASSELPHNEQFF TGTGCCAGCAGTGAGCTTCCCCACAATGAGCAGTTCTTC TRBV6-4 - TRBJ2-1 many
CASSKVVVGSGPGYNEQFF TGTGCCAGCAGCAAAGTAGTAGTCGGATCGGGTCCCGGATACAATGAGCAGTTCTTC TRBV21-1 - TRBJ2-1 medium-sized
CATSRDHADTQYF TGTGCCACCAGCAGAGATCATGCAGATACGCAGTATTTT TRBV15 - TRBJ2-3 medium-sized
CASSLAGGKNIQYF TGTGCCAGCAGCTTGGCCGGAGGCAAAAACATTCAGTACTTC TRBV5-6 - TRBJ2-4 many
CASSLGIQETQYF TGTGCCAGCAGCCTCGGCATCCAAGAGACCCAGTACTTC TRBV3-1 - TRBJ2-5 medium-sized
CASSPHQENQPQHF TGTGCCAGCAGTCCCCATCAGGAGAATCAGCCCCAGCATTTT TRBV12-3/TRBV12-4 - TRBJ1-5 medium-sized
CASSPSTGISSPLHF TGTGCCAGCAGCCCGTCGACAGGGATAAGTTCACCCCTCCACTTT TRBV7-2 TRBD1 TRBJ1-6 many
CATSEPGQGQNIQYF TGTGCCACCAGTGAGCCAGGACAGGGGCAAAACATTCAGTACTTC TRBV24-1 TRBD1 TRBJ2-4 -
CASRTGAGVTNEQFF TGCGCCAGCCGAACTGGAGCGGGAGTTACAAATGAGCAGTTCTTC TRBV5-1 TRBD2 TRBJ2-1 medium-sized
CASQPGQATYEQYF TGCGCCAGTCAACCGGGACAGGCTACCTACGAGCAGTACTTC TRBV10-2 TRBD1 TRBJ2-7 medium-sized
CASSFDLDRGFSELFF TGTGCCAGCAGCTTTGATCTGGACAGGGGTTTCTCAGAGCTGTTTTTT TRBV5-5 TRBD1 TRBJ2-2 medium-sized
CASSFYSQETQYF TGTGCCAGCAGTTTTTACTCTCAAGAGACCCAGTACTTC TRBV12-3/TRBV12-4 - TRBJ2-5 -
CASSSLAGDPSGADTQYF TGTGCCAGTAGTTCTCTAGCGGGAGATCCGTCGGGGGCAGATACGCAGTATTTT TRBV19 TRBD2 TRBJ2-3 many
CASTHAWGQGVEKLFF TGTGCCAGCACCCATGCTTGGGGACAGGGCGTTGAAAAACTGTTTTTT TRBV12-3/TRBV12-4 TRBD1 TRBJ1-4 -
CASSDSGGAGQPQHF TGTGCCAGCAGTGATTCAGGGGGCGCTGGGCAGCCCCAGCATTTT TRBV2 TRBD1 TRBJ1-5 medium-sized
CASSYSRGGRDTEAFF TGTGCCAGCAGTTACTCACGAGGGGGAAGGGACACTGAAGCTTTCTTT TRBV6-5 - TRBJ1-1 medium-sized
CASSNTGTNEKLFF TGCGCCAGCTCGAATACTGGGACTAATGAAAAACTGTTTTTT TRBV5-1 - TRBJ1-4 -
CASRAPENNEQFF TGTGCCAGCAGGGCCCCGGAAAACAATGAGCAGTTCTTC TRBV12-3/TRBV12-4 - TRBJ2-1 -
CAISPSWDRDPSYEQYF TGTGCCATCAGCCCTAGCTGGGACCGGGACCCCAGCTACGAGCAGTACTTC TRBV10-3 - TRBJ2-7 medium-sized
CSARDPREAFF TGCAGTGCTAGAGATCCTCGTGAAGCTTTCTTT TRBV20-1 - TRBJ1-1 -
CAGIGPVNRDEQFF TGTGCTGGCATCGGCCCGGTTAACCGGGATGAGCAGTTCTTC TRBV2 - TRBJ2-1 medium-sized
CATAPGQGYGYTF TGTGCCACGGCGCCGGGACAGGGATATGGCTACACCTTC TRBV24-1 TRBD1 TRBJ1-2 medium-sized
CSASPPGRGHEQFF TGCAGTGCTAGCCCCCCGGGGCGAGGGCATGAGCAGTTCTTC TRBV20-1 - TRBJ2-1 few
CAISVRGENDEQFF TGTGCCATCAGTGTGCGGGGGGAAAACGATGAGCAGTTCTTC TRBV10-3 TRBD2 TRBJ2-1 many